This T cell receptor beta chain derives from a study of blood T cell repertoires in COVID-19. Looking at the study overall: Spain, Italy and the United States supplied samples that represented acute and convalescent COVID-19. The cDNA or gDNA used as material had been derived from T cells, B-cell-depleted T cells, or PBMCs.

This clone has a count of ten or more. In the study's own analysis: It was from reference gene primer amplification that nucleated cell counts were estimated. The assay was immunoSEQ multiplex PCR, and TCRdb's table has in-frame clones only and misses some. V and J calls and clone size are those listed in that table; D and trimming were worked out from the DNA. The table has more than 85,000 clones, under 75% seen once; the top ten hold 7.6%. What was sequenced was peripheral blood. The clonotype originates from a woman in her fifties or sixties with acute or convalescent COVID-19.

The CDR3 DNA reads as TGTGCCAGTGAAGCTGGGGGGGCTAAGCACGAGCAGTACTTC. This gives the protein CASEAGGAKHEQYF. The chain links TRBV7-9 to TRBJ2-7, with D maybe TRBD2 (7 bases). The CDR3 has 14 residues. The V gene's germline CDR1 is SEHNR and CDR2 FQNEAQ (reference sequence). The ends were cut back, 9 bases at V and 5 bases at J, with 20 bases in the middle.